This TCR beta chain is from a study of cytomegalovirus exposure and HLA in healthy donors. Study-wide points: For most TCR beta V segments, an earlier analysis put the productive rate at about 90% or about 30% of the time. Later analysis demonstrated an association between a missense DCLRE1C variant and TCR beta V- and J-gene trimming. Presence/absence analyses assumed roughly uniform sequencing depth across donors.

Unmatched junction bases numbered 4, after V lost 4 bases and J lost 2 bases. The germline CDR1 and CDR2 sequences are SGHRS and YFSETQ. The CDR3 runs to 14 residues. This clone showed up just once. The antigen is undetermined. Amplification used 60 Vbeta primers and 13 Jbeta primers. Libraries were prepared by immunoSEQ multiplex PCR; TCRdb keeps only in-frame clonotypes and omits some of them. The repertoire consists of under 200,000 clones, with about two thirds occurring once and the leading ten covering approximately 3%. The source is a young woman in good health and CMV-seronegative. The sample was PBMCs. This sequence joins TRBV5-1 and TRBJ2-7; 9 nucleotides match TRBD1. The CDR3 loop reads CASSEGQGTYEQYF. For the CDR3, the DNA is TGCGCCAGCAGCGAGGGACAGGGAACCTACGAGCAGTACTTC.